A selection of T cell receptor beta chains follows, all from one sample in a study of spatial heterogeneity in lung cancer. TCRdb re-analysed the 5' RACE reads in MiXCR, keeping a single row per CDR3 protein. The sample holds tens of thousands of distinct CDR3 sequences; around 11% are singletons and the top ten take around 39%. This material consisted of PBMCs, taken at surgery. The receptors originated from a female donor with early-stage non-small cell lung cancer. CDR3s include the opening cysteine and the closing phenylalanine or tryptophan. Each record gives: clone size, D gene, V gene, J gene, CDR3 protein, CDR3 DNA. The D gene is left open where the match is weak. Size is omitted from some rows. Given values are once, few, many or a class for expanded clones.

many	TRBD1	TRBV25-1	TRBJ2-3	CASSAGGLLTDTQYF	TGTGCCAGCAGTGCAGGGGGCCTACTCACAGATACGCAGTATTTT
many	TRBD1	TRBV7-8	TRBJ2-6	CASSVPVRTGGTSGANVLTF	TGTGCCAGCAGCGTCCCCGTTAGGACAGGGGGAACCTCTGGGGCCAACGTCCTGACTTTC
few	NA	TRBV7-3	TRBJ2-6	CASSPRTSGANVLTF	TGTGCCAGCAGCCCACGTACCTCTGGGGCCAACGTCCTGACTTTC
NA	NA	TRBV7-4	TRBJ1-2	CASSLRCVGRYGYTF	TGTGCCAGCAGCCTACGTTGTGTAGGGCGCTATGGCTACACCTTC
few	NA	TRBV7-9	TRBJ2-7	CASTLGGVAYEQYF	TGTGCCAGCACCCTAGGAGGGGTAGCGTACGAGCAGTACTTC
NA	TRBD1	TRBV19	TRBJ1-1	CASSDRASSTEAFF	TGTGCCAGTAGTGACAGGGCGTCGAGCACTGAAGCTTTCTTT
NA	NA	TRBV6-2/TRBV6-3	TRBJ2-7	CASSSGVLGRTYEQYF	TGTGCCAGCAGTTCTGGAGTGCTAGGGCGCACCTACGAGCAGTACTTC
many	NA	TRBV5-6	TRBJ1-1	CASRLGSGQGNTEAFF	TGTGCCAGCAGGCTTGGGTCCGGACAAGGGAACACTGAAGCTTTCTTT
many	NA	TRBV20-1	TRBJ2-1	CSGGRDDNYNEQFF	TGCAGTGGAGGCAGGGATGACAACTACAATGAGCAGTTCTTC
many	NA	TRBV20-1	TRBJ1-5	CSARDASGAGNQPQHF	TGCAGTGCTAGAGATGCCTCAGGGGCGGGAAATCAGCCCCAGCATTTT
NA	NA	TRBV7-2	TRBJ2-1	CASSLGLERFF	TGTGCCAGCAGCTTGGGACTGGAACGGTTCTTC
few	NA	TRBV28	TRBJ1-5	CATNTHDRFDSNQPQHF	TGTGCCACCAACACACACGACAGGTTCGATAGCAATCAGCCCCAGCATTTT
many	NA	TRBV18	TRBJ2-1	CASSRENGALNEQFF	TGTGCCAGCTCACGAGAGAACGGAGCTCTCAATGAGCAGTTCTTC
NA	NA	TRBV12-3/TRBV12-4	TRBJ2-3	CASSFVASSTDTQYF	TGTGCCAGCAGTTTCGTGGCCTCTAGCACAGATACGCAGTATTTT
NA	NA	TRBV4-2	TRBJ1-1	CASSQEPLNTEAFF	TGTGCCAGCAGCCAAGAGCCTTTGAACACTGAAGCTTTCTTT
few	TRBD2	TRBV7-8	TRBJ2-3	CASSPREGRQDTQYF	TGTGCCAGCAGCCCACGGGAGGGTCGGCAAGATACGCAGTATTTT
many	NA	TRBV6-2/TRBV6-3	TRBJ2-7	CASSYLGQSYEQYF	TGTGCCAGCAGTTACTTGGGGCAGTCCTACGAGCAGTACTTC
NA	NA	TRBV19	TRBJ1-1	CASSSQEGEWNTEAFF	TGTGCCAGTAGTAGCCAAGAAGGAGAGTGGAACACTGAAGCTTTCTTT
NA	NA	TRBV12-3/TRBV12-4	TRBJ2-7	CASSPPGWGTYEQYF	TGTGCCAGCAGTCCCCCGGGCTGGGGAACCTACGAGCAGTACTTC
few	TRBD1	TRBV5-1	TRBJ2-7	CASSWDRGAYEQYF	TGCGCCAGCAGCTGGGACAGGGGTGCGTACGAGCAGTACTTC
many	NA	TRBV19	TRBJ2-2	CASRRQLNTGELFF	TGTGCCAGTAGGAGACAACTGAACACCGGGGAGCTGTTTTTT
NA	NA	TRBV2	TRBJ1-6	CASSEATRLNF	TGTGCCAGCAGTGAAGCGACACGGCTCAACTTT
NA	NA	TRBV4-3	TRBJ2-1	CASSQDPRGVLVNEQFF	TGCGCCAGCAGCCAAGACCCCAGGGGCGTGCTTGTCAATGAGCAGTTCTTC
many	NA	TRBV19	TRBJ2-5	CASSKGRRETQYF	TGTGCCAGTAGTAAGGGACGACGGGAGACCCAGTACTTC
few	NA	TRBV5-6	TRBJ2-7	CASSSLGEQYF	TGTGCCAGCAGCTCTTTGGGCGAGCAGTACTTC
NA	NA	TRBV6-5	TRBJ2-1	CASSYSGGRSHEQFF	TGTGCCAGCAGTTACTCCGGGGGGCGCAGCCATGAGCAGTTCTTC
few	NA	TRBV7-6	TRBJ1-3	CASSSTGDGPGNTIYF	TGTGCCAGCAGCTCTACAGGAGACGGCCCTGGAAACACCATATATTTT
NA	NA	TRBV2	TRBJ2-2	CASKDTNSNTGELFF	TGTGCCAGCAAGGACACGAACTCGAACACCGGGGAGCTGTTTTTT
NA	TRBD2	TRBV6-6	TRBJ2-7	CASSYSSGSYEQYF	TGTGCCAGCAGTTACTCTAGCGGGTCCTACGAGCAGTACTTC
NA	TRBD1	TRBV14	TRBJ2-4	CASSPLTGTKNIQYF	TGTGCCAGCAGCCCCTTGACAGGGACAAAAAACATTCAGTACTTC
few	NA	TRBV10-3	TRBJ2-7	CAISASSHEQYF	TGTGCCATCAGTGCATCCAGTCACGAGCAGTACTTC
few	NA	TRBV6-5	TRBJ2-3	CASSYGRKQYF	TGTGCCAGCAGTTACGGTCGTAAGCAGTATTTT
NA	NA	TRBV4-3	TRBJ1-2	CASSQDENYGYTF	TGCGCCAGCAGCCAAGACGAGAACTATGGCTACACCTTC
NA	TRBD1	TRBV20-1	TRBJ1-2	CSASTGLDGYTF	TGCAGTGCTTCGACAGGGCTGGATGGCTACACCTTC
few	NA	TRBV11-2	TRBJ2-5	CASRASLQETQYF	TGTGCCAGCAGAGCGTCGTTACAAGAGACCCAGTACTTC
few	NA	TRBV6-6	TRBJ2-7	CASSYLENYTYEQYF	TGTGCCAGCAGTTACTTGGAGAACTACACCTACGAGCAGTACTTC
few	NA	TRBV7-9	TRBJ2-1	CASSQAIQFNEQFF	TGTGCCAGCAGCCAAGCCATACAATTCAATGAGCAGTTCTTC
NA	NA	TRBV13	TRBJ2-7	CASSLARRSYEQYF	TGTGCCAGCAGCTTAGCGCGGCGGTCCTACGAGCAGTACTTC
NA	NA	TRBV7-2	TRBJ1-5	CASSAPGQINQPQHF	TGTGCCAGCAGCGCCCCCGGACAGATAAATCAGCCCCAGCATTTT
many	NA	TRBV9	TRBJ1-5	CASSGGGNQPQHF	TGTGCCAGCAGCGGGGGAGGCAATCAGCCCCAGCATTTT
NA	TRBD2	TRBV4-2	TRBJ2-5	CASSQVGGGQETQYF	TGTGCCAGCAGCCAAGTTGGCGGGGGTCAAGAGACCCAGTACTTC
few	TRBD2	TRBV29-1	TRBJ2-1	CSVEPPERGAYNEQFF	TGCAGCGTTGAACCCCCCGAGCGGGGAGCCTACAATGAGCAGTTCTTC
few	TRBD2	TRBV2	TRBJ2-3	CASTFAGTSGVSGTDTQYF	TGTGCCAGCACTTTTGCCGGTACTAGCGGGGTGTCTGGCACAGATACGCAGTATTTT
many	NA	TRBV29-1	TRBJ2-5	CSEGVTKETQYF	TGCAGCGAGGGAGTAACAAAAGAGACCCAGTACTTC
few	NA	TRBV12-3/TRBV12-4	TRBJ1-1	CASGRGMNTEAFF	TGTGCCAGCGGAAGGGGGATGAACACTGAAGCTTTCTTT
NA	TRBD1	TRBV6-5	TRBJ2-1	CASSKTGGGQFF	TGTGCCAGCAGCAAAACAGGGGGCGGGCAGTTCTTC
few	NA	TRBV20-1	TRBJ2-3	CSASPGALDTQYF	TGCAGTGCTAGTCCGGGGGCCTTAGATACGCAGTATTTT
few	NA	TRBV7-2	TRBJ2-3	CASSLGGRVVDTQYF	TGTGCCAGCAGCTTGGGGGGGCGGGTAGTGGATACGCAGTATTTT
NA	NA	TRBV29-1	TRBJ1-4	CSADWGGKLFF	TGCAGCGCTGATTGGGGCGGAAAACTGTTTTTT
few	TRBD2	TRBV10-3	TRBJ2-3	CAILAGGQGFGTDTQYF	TGTGCCATCCTAGCGGGGGGCCAAGGCTTCGGCACAGATACGCAGTATTTT
few	NA	TRBV7-9	TRBJ1-1	CASSPGPRNTEAFF	TGTGCCAGCAGCCCCGGACCTAGGAACACTGAAGCTTTCTTT
few	NA	TRBV29-1	TRBJ1-4	CSVETGEKLFF	TGCAGCGTGGAAACAGGGGAAAAACTGTTTTTT
NA	NA	TRBV10-3	TRBJ1-4	CAISEGAVTNEKLFF	TGTGCCATCAGTGAGGGGGCTGTAACTAATGAAAAACTGTTTTTT
few	TRBD1	TRBV3-1	TRBJ2-7	CASSPGTGYEQYF	TGTGCCAGCAGCCCTGGGACAGGGTACGAGCAGTACTTC
many	TRBD1	TRBV5-6	TRBJ2-6	CASSSEGPGGPLIGANVLTF	TGTGCCAGCAGCTCTGAAGGGCCAGGGGGCCCGCTAATTGGGGCCAACGTCCTGACTTTC
NA	TRBD2	TRBV5-1	TRBJ2-5	CASSQTSGVETQYF	TGCGCCAGCAGCCAAACTAGCGGGGTTGAGACCCAGTACTTC
NA	NA	TRBV18	TRBJ2-3	CASSPPLSSYTDTQYF	TGTGCCAGCTCACCACCGCTTAGCAGCTACACAGATACGCAGTATTTT
NA	NA	TRBV6-4	TRBJ1-1	CASSGSMEMNTEAFF	TGTGCCAGCAGTGGCTCTATGGAGATGAACACTGAAGCTTTCTTT
many	NA	TRBV2	TRBJ2-1	CASSLLGSYNEQFF	TGTGCCAGCAGCCTACTAGGCTCCTACAATGAGCAGTTCTTC
few	NA	TRBV5-1	TRBJ2-5	CASSEMTAQETQYF	TGCGCCAGCAGCGAAATGACAGCTCAAGAGACCCAGTACTTC